Following are 18 T cell receptor beta chains from one sample sequenced in a study of CD8 T cells in ankylosing spondylitis. TCRdb processed the 5' RACE reads anew with MiXCR; each CDR3 protein has one entry. The sample lists around 280,000 distinct CDR3 sequences, 20% occurring once. Input material: blood, either unsorted or a sorted T cell fraction (not recorded which). The receptor source for this set is a male donor with ankylosing spondylitis or in good health (not recorded which).

This clonotype was recorded a few times. The chain carries TRBV9 and TRBJ2-5; possible D gene TRBD2, 7 bases. Germline-derived CDR1 and CDR2 are SGDLS and YYNGEE. This CDR3 has 15 amino acids. Trimming removed 1 base from V and 4 bases from J, with 14 bases in between. The CDR3 region has the DNA TGTGCCAGCAGCGTAAGGGGGGGCCAGTTAGAGACCCAGTACTTC. Its translation: CASSVRGGQLETQYF.

The chain employs TRBV7-2 and TRBJ2-3; the D is unclear. Trimming took off 1 base at V and 1 base at J, with 12 bases between the two ends. The length of the CDR3 is 16 residues. In germline, CDR1 is SGHTA, CDR2 FQGNSA. The CDR3 DNA follows: TGTGCCAGCAGCTTAGGATGGAGATTAGGCACAGATACGCAGTATTTT. Its translation: CASSLGWRLGTDTQYF.

Only a few counts were recorded for this clonotype. This chain joins TRBV5-1 and TRBJ2-1; 9 bases fit TRBD2. The V segment lost 0 bases and the J segment 8 bases; nucleotides outside the gene matches: 6. Germline V gives CDR1 SGHRS, CDR2 YFSETQ. The CDR3 spans 15 residues. This CDR3 reads CASSLGSSGNDEQFF. CDR3 DNA sequence: TGCGCCAGCAGCTTGGGTTCTAGCGGGAACGATGAGCAGTTCTTC.

CDR3 in DNA: TGTGCCTGGAGTGACCAGGCCAATCAGCCCCAGCATTTT. This sequence encodes CAWSDQANQPQHF. The V call is TRBV30, the J call TRBJ1-5; D is unresolved. The CDR3 covers 13 residues. With 1 base removed from V and 3 bases from J, the gap between germline ends came to 7 bases. Germline V gene sequence: CDR1 GTSNPN, CDR2 SVGIG (reference sequence).

The chain uses TRBV7-9 and TRBJ2-1; D gene unclear. The CDR3 runs 11 residues. Trimming took 5 bases from V and 8 from J, leaving 7 bases between them. The germline CDR1 and CDR2 sequences are SEHNR and FQNEAQ (reference sequence). CDR3 DNA sequence: TGTGCCAGCAGCCCGAAGTATGAGCAGTTCTTC. Protein sequence: CASSPKYEQFF.

The sample holds a few counts of this clonotype. The chain couples TRBV5-1 to TRBJ2-1; D may be TRBD1 or TRBD2 (5 bases each). The CDR3 has 12 residues. The V and J ends lost 4 bases and 9 bases respectively, with 11 bases between them. Germline CDR1 is SGHRS and CDR2 is YFSETQ. DNA for the CDR3: TGCGCCAGCAGCCCGGGGCAGGGTGAGCAGTTCTTC. Protein sequence: CASSPGQGEQFF.

This chain connects TRBV20-1 to TRBJ1-3; possible D gene TRBD1, 5 bases. The germline CDR1 and CDR2 sequences are DFQATT and SNEGSKA (reference sequence). The CDR3 is 15 residues long. With 1 base removed from V and 0 bases from J, the gap between germline ends came to 10 bases. The CDR3 bases are TGCAGTGCTAGAGTCACAGGACGCTCTGGAAACACCATATATTTT. It translates to CSARVTGRSGNTIYF.

The table lists this clonotype with many counts. J is TRBJ1-4 and V is TRBV20-1, with a possible D match to TRBD1 (6 bases). The CDR3 loop spans 15 amino acids. V was clipped by 6 bases and J by 4 bases, with 18 bases between them. CDR1 and CDR2 from the germline V gene are DFQATT and SNEGSKA (reference sequence). CDR3 bases: TGCAGTGCCCCGGGGCCGACAGGCCTTAATGAAAAACTGTTTTTT. Encoded protein: CSAPGPTGLNEKLFF.

This clonotype was seen ten or more times. The chain carries TRBV12-3 or TRBV12-4 and TRBJ2-7; possible D gene TRBD2, 5 bases. This CDR3 is built from 13 residues. V was pared by 3 bases and J by 7 bases, with 13 bases between. DNA for the CDR3: TGTGCCAGCAGTTTGACCGGGATTGGGGAGCAGTACGTC. The encoded protein is CASSLTGIGEQYV.

The gene calls are TRBV28 and TRBJ2-3; perhaps TRBD2 as D (6 bases). Germline values: CDR1 MDHEN, CDR2 SYDVKM. The CDR3 has 15 residues. Trimming stripped 6 bases from V and 4 bases from J, with 17 bases between. CDR3 nucleotide sequence: TGTGCCAGCAGACTGGCGGGGACGTTGGCAGATACGCAGTATTTT. Its protein product is CASRLAGTLADTQYF.

The chain joins TRBV6-1 to TRBJ2-3; 7 bases fit TRBD1. This CDR3 is 14 amino acids long. Germline-derived CDR1 and CDR2 are MNHNS and SASEGT. With V trimmed by 5 bases and J by 6 bases, 8 bases remained unmatched. CDR3 nucleotide sequence: TGTGCCAGCAGTAGGGGGCCCGACCCCGATACGCAGTATTTT. It is translated as CASSRGPDPDTQYF.

CDR3 nucleotides: TGTGCCAGCAGCCAAGCGGGGGGGCCCTATACGCAGTATTTT. This gives the protein CASSQAGGPYTQYF. The V gene is TRBV3-1, the J gene TRBJ2-3, with 8 bases lining up with TRBD2. Germline-derived CDR1 and CDR2 are LGHDT and YNNKEL (reference sequence). This CDR3 is built from 14 residues. V shed 1 base and J 7 bases; nucleotides not matched to a gene: 4.

The chain joins TRBV30 to TRBJ2-2; D call uncertain. This CDR3 comprises 12 residues. Per the germline V gene, CDR1 is GTSNPN and CDR2 is SVGIG (reference sequence). V was cut by 0 bases and J by 6 bases, with 5 bases left in between. The CDR3 DNA is TGTGCCTGGAGTGTACTGTCCGGGGAGCTGTTTTTT. This codes for CAWSVLSGELFF. The whole variable domain, remainder taken from reference TRBV30 and TRBJ2-2, is SQTIHQWPATLVQPVGSPLSLECTVEGTSNPNLYWYRQAAGRGLQLLFYSVGIGQISSEVPQNLSASRPQDRQFILSSKKLLLSDSGFYLCAWSVLSGELFFGEGSRLTVL.

The genes are TRBV5-1 and TRBJ2-3; D is undetermined. Trimming stripped 2 bases from V and 0 bases from J, with 7 bases between. This CDR3 region has 14 residues. Germline V gene data show CDR1 as SGHRS and CDR2 as YFSETQ. DNA of the CDR3: TGCGCCAGCAGCTTAGTGACTAGCACAGATACGCAGTATTTT. This gives the protein CASSLVTSTDTQYF.

The chain has TRBV28 and TRBJ1-1; 7 nucleotides agree with TRBD1. CDR1 is MDHEN, CDR2 SYDVKM, per germline. Germline trimming cut 6 bases from V and 0 bases from J; bases unmatched to any gene: 4. The CDR3 has 14 residues. The DNA of the CDR3 is TGTGCCAGCAGGCAGGGGGTATTGAACACTGAAGCTTTCTTT. Its translation is CASRQGVLNTEAFF.

In this sample, this clonotype turned up a few times. The chain has TRBV5-5 and TRBJ2-5, with TRBD1 as a possible D gene (6 bases). From germline, CDR1 is SGHKS and CDR2 YYEKEE (reference sequence). Trimming took 1 base from V and 2 from J, leaving 12 bases between them. CDR3 length: 15 amino acids. CDR3 bases: TGTGCCAGCAGCTTGTCCGGACAGCATCAAGAGACCCAGTACTTC. Amino acid sequence: CASSLSGQHQETQYF.

The rearrangement links TRBV23-1 to TRBJ2-5, with TRBD1 matching over 7 bases. TRBV23-1 has ORF status, its function being uncertain. This CDR3 spans 15 amino acids. V shed 8 bases and J 0 bases; nucleotides not matched to a gene: 9. The DNA of the CDR3 is TGCGCCAGCCCACCTTACCAGGGGGACCAAGAGACCCAGTACTTC. Amino acids: CASPPYQGDQETQYF.

The CDR3 nucleotides read TGCGCCAGCAGCTTTAGCGGGGGGAACACCGGGGAGCTGTTTTTT. This codes for CASSFSGGNTGELFF. The rearrangement joins TRBV5-1 to TRBJ2-2; the match to TRBD2 covers 9 bases. The CDR3 length is 15 residues. V lost 2 bases to trimming and J lost 1 base; unmatched junction nucleotides: 0. Germline V gene sequence: CDR1 SGHRS, CDR2 YFSETQ. Complete variable domain (other parts from reference TRBV5-1 and TRBJ2-2): KAGVTQTPRYLIKTRGQQVTLSCSPISGHRSVSWYQQTPGQGLQFLFEYFSETQRNKGNFPGRFSGRQFSNSRSEMNVSTLELGDSALYLCASSFSGGNTGELFFGEGSRLTVL.